One T cell receptor (beta chain) is described in this entry. Its antigen is still unknown. This entry comes from a study of OX40 agonist ivuxolimab in advanced cancers. Across the study: Every 2 weeks, ivuxolimab was infused into the patients intravenously at between 0.01 and 10 mg/kg. Study conclusions and caveats: Antigen specificity of clonally expanded peripheral T cells was not established.

Data came from immunoSEQ multiplex PCR; TCRdb stores just in-frame clones and leaves some out. Here the sample spans some 45,000 clones, roughly 82% being singletons. Patients were ruled out by autoimmune disease history or systemic immunosuppression. Baseline was the first blood sampling point, followed by cycle 4 day 1 and cycle 7 day 1. This material consisted of CD4+ or CD8+ T cells sorted from blood, taken in a trial of the OX40 agonist ivuxolimab. The TCR was taken from an adult with an advanced solid tumor such as melanoma, head and neck, liver or kidney cancer.

The DNA for the CDR3 is TGTGCCAGCACACCCCGGACTAGCGGAAACCCGAGGGATACGCAGTATTTT. This encodes CASTPRTSGNPRDTQYF. This sequence joins TRBV7-2 and TRBJ2-3; TRBD2 matches 10 bases. The CDR3 is 17 amino acids. The V gene end was trimmed by 7 bases and the J gene end by 6 bases; junction bases not matched to a gene: 16. Germline values: CDR1 SGHTA, CDR2 FQGNSA.